The 4 T cell receptor beta chains listed next were all sequenced from one sample in a study of T-cell reconstitution after alpha-beta-depleted transplantation in children. Using unique molecular identifiers, the investigators prepared the TCRbeta library. A single record per CDR3 protein comes from TCRdb applying MiXCR to the PCR reads. The sample holds approximately 350,000 distinct CDR3 sequences, 10% seen once. The sequenced sample was PBMCs from the stem cell graft donor, obtained from the stem cell graft. Receptor source: a human donor who donated a stem cell graft to a child with acute lymphoblastic leukemia.

The chain has TRBV12-3 or TRBV12-4 and TRBJ2-7; 7 nucleotides agree with TRBD2. After removal of 8 bases from V and 1 base from J, the junction contained 8 bases not matched to a gene. This CDR3 spans 14 amino acids. The CDR3: CASSRTGLSYEQYF. CDR3 in DNA: TGTGCCAGCTCTCGGACGGGACTATCCTACGAGCAGTACTTC.

This clonotype was observed at least ten times. The chain uses TRBV28 and TRBJ2-5, with TRBD1 as a possible D gene (8 bases). There are 15 residues in the CDR3. The V end lost 5 bases, the J end lost 5 bases, and 18 bases lay between the germline ends. The germline CDR1 and CDR2 sequences are MDHEN and SYDVKM. The CDR3 loop reads CASSEDREGFETQYF. The CDR3 DNA reads TGTGCCAGCAGTGAGGACAGGGAGGGTTTCGAGACCCAGTACTTC.

This clonotype was observed a few times. The chain links TRBV7-2 to TRBJ2-1; D might be TRBD2 (5 bases). This CDR3 is 14 amino acids long. Between the trimmed V and J ends, which lost 7 bases and 4 bases, there was a span of 14 bases. Germline V gives CDR1 SGHTA, CDR2 FQGNSA. This chain's CDR3 is CASNLALRYNEQFF. CDR3 bases: TGTGCCAGCAACCTAGCCTTAAGATACAATGAGCAGTTCTTC.

This chain links TRBV3-1 with TRBJ2-3, with 9 bases fitting TRBD1. Germline V CDR1 and CDR2: LGHDT, YNNKEL (reference sequence). J lost 2 bases, V lost 7 bases, and 13 bases had no gene match. The CDR3 runs 17 residues. This chain's CDR3 is CASNRYRDRELTDTQYF. CDR3 coding DNA: TGTGCCAGCAACCGATACCGGGACAGGGAACTCACAGATACGCAGTATTTT.